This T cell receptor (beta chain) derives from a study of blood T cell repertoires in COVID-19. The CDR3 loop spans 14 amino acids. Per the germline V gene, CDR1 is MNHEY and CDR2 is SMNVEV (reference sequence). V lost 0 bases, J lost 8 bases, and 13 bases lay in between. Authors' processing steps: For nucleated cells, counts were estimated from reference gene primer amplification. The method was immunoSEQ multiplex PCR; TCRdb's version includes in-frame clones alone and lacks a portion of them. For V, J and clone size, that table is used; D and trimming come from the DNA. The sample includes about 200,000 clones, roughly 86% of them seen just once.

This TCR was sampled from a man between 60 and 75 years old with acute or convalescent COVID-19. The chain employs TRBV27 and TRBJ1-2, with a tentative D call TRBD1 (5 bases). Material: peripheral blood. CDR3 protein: CASSLSAGVGGYTF. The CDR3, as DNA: TGTGCCAGCAGTTTATCGGCGGGGGTCGGCGGCTACACCTTC.